These 6 T cell receptor beta chains were sequenced from one sample in a study of cytomegalovirus exposure and HLA in healthy donors. The study ran its PCR with 60 Vbeta and 13 Jbeta primers. Libraries were prepared by immunoSEQ multiplex PCR; TCRdb keeps only in-frame clonotypes and omits some of them. The table includes about 130,000 clones, 75% to 90% detected once. The sample was PBMCs. These receptor sequences come from a woman between 25 and 40 years old in good health and CMV-seropositive.

This clone is a singleton in its sample. This chain joins TRBV28 and TRBJ1-5; 8 bases are a match to TRBD1. The CDR3 contains 14 residues. J lost 2 bases, V lost 6 bases, and 3 bases had no gene match. Per germline, CDR1 MDHEN and CDR2 SYDVKM. CDR3 DNA sequence: TGTGCCAGCAGCTTGGACAGGGGCAATCAGCCCCAGCATTTT. This gives the protein CASSLDRGNQPQHF.

The gene calls are TRBV2 and TRBJ2-5, with 9 bases aligning to TRBD1. Trimming removed 6 bases from V and 5 bases from J; junction bases left unmatched: 13. CDR3 length equals 16 residues. Germline assignment: CDR1 SNHLY and CDR2 FYNNEI. CDR3 protein: CASRGILRTGEETQYF. CDR3 nucleotides: TGTGCCAGCAGGGGAATCCTGAGGACAGGGGAGGAGACCCAGTACTTC.

The V gene is TRBV5-6, the J gene TRBJ1-1; 9 bases align to TRBD1. V was clipped by 3 bases and J by 0 bases; unmatched bases: 3. The CDR3 contains 15 residues. CDR1 and CDR2 (germline): SGHDT, YYEEEE. This CDR3 reads CASSYGTGLNTEAFF. The CDR3 nucleotides are TGTGCCAGCAGCTACGGGACAGGGTTGAACACTGAAGCTTTCTTT.

This rearrangement joins TRBV5-4 to TRBJ2-4; 7 nucleotides agree with TRBD1. Per the germline V gene, CDR1 is SGHNT and CDR2 is YYREEE (reference sequence). Losses at the gene ends were 1 base for V and 7 bases for J; bases not matched to a gene: 8. This CDR3 contains 15 residues. The CDR3 loop reads CASSLSTSGGNIQYF. CDR3 bases: TGTGCCAGCAGCTTGTCCACTTCAGGGGGTAACATTCAGTACTTC. The full variable domain, with the rest looked up from reference TRBV5-4 and TRBJ2-4, is ETGVTQSPTHLIKTRGQQVTLRCSSQSGHNTVSWYQQALGQGPQFIFQYYREEENGRGNFPPRFSGLQFPNYSSELNVNALELDDSALYLCASSLSTSGGNIQYFGAGTRLSVL.

A remark on this clone: Additional DNA sequences in this sample encode the identical CDR3. The chain links TRBV30 to TRBJ2-3; D not resolved. Germline CDR1 is GTSNPN and CDR2 is SVGIG (reference sequence). There are 12 residues in the CDR3. V shed 0 bases and J shed 3 bases, with 4 bases lying between them. Written as DNA, the CDR3 is TGTGCCTGGAGTGTACAAACAGATACGCAGTATTTT. This codes for CAWSVQTDTQYF. The full variable domain, completed using reference TRBV30 and TRBJ2-3, is SQTIHQWPATLVQPVGSPLSLECTVEGTSNPNLYWYRQAAGRGLQLLFYSVGIGQISSEVPQNLSASRPQDRQFILSSKKLLLSDSGFYLCAWSVQTDTQYFGPGTRLTVL.

The J gene is TRBJ1-1, the V gene TRBV15, with D maybe TRBD1 (5 bases). The V gene's germline CDR1 is LNHNV and CDR2 YYDKDF (reference sequence). Trimming shortened V by 3 bases and J by 3 bases, and 11 bases separated the two germline ends. The CDR3 loop spans 14 amino acids. CDR3 nucleotide sequence: TGTGCCACCAGCAGGGACAACGCGGACACTGAAGCTTTCTTT. It yields the protein CATSRDNADTEAFF. Together with reference TRBV15 and TRBJ1-1, the CDR3 gives the full variable domain: DAMVIQNPRYQVTQFGKPVTLSCSQTLNHNVMYWYQQKSSQAPKLLFHYYDKDFNNEADTPDNFQSRRPNTSFCFLDIRSPGLGDTAMYLCATSRDNADTEAFFGQGTRLTVV.